A selection of T cell receptor beta chains follows, all from one sample in a study of OX40 agonist ivuxolimab in advanced cancers. The data were produced by immunoSEQ multiplex PCR, yet TCRdb's version contains in-frame clones alone and is incomplete. The sample yields 70,000 to 85,000 clones, around 94% seen once. Specimen: CD4+ or CD8+ T cells sorted from blood, collected in a trial of the OX40 agonist ivuxolimab. Receptor source: an adult with an advanced solid tumor such as melanoma, head and neck, liver or kidney cancer. Each CDR3 is given with its conserved first and last residue. Fields, in order: clone size, D gene, J gene, V gene, CDR3 DNA, CDR3 protein. D genes are given only for firm matches. For some rows the clone size is stated as once, few or many, or as a class when expanded; others skip it.

abundance: .
d_gene: .
j_gene: TRBJ2-2
v_gene: TRBV12-5
CDR3nt: TGTGCTAGTGGTCTCGGGCGCGAGGGAAACACCGGGGAGCTGTTTTTT
CDR3aa: CASGLGREGNTGELFF

abundance: .
d_gene: TRBD2
j_gene: TRBJ2-2
v_gene: TRBV7-2
CDR3nt: TGTGCCAGCAGCTATCCGGGACTAGCGGGAGTGGGGAACACCGGGGAGCTGTTTTTT
CDR3aa: CASSYPGLAGVGNTGELFF

abundance: .
d_gene: .
j_gene: TRBJ2-7
v_gene: TRBV19
CDR3nt: TGTGCCAGTAGTATAGTGGTGAGGGGTACCTACGAGCAGTACTTC
CDR3aa: CASSIVVRGTYEQYF

abundance: .
d_gene: .
j_gene: TRBJ1-5
v_gene: TRBV28
CDR3nt: TGTGCCAGCAGCCCACACAGGGTGGGCAATCAGCCCCAGCATTTT
CDR3aa: CASSPHRVGNQPQHF

abundance: .
d_gene: .
j_gene: TRBJ2-7
v_gene: TRBV7-6
CDR3nt: TGTGCCAGCAGCTTAGGTCTGGGAACCTACGAGCAGTACTTC
CDR3aa: CASSLGLGTYEQYF

abundance: .
d_gene: .
j_gene: TRBJ2-3
v_gene: TRBV7-3
CDR3nt: TGTGCCAGCAGCTCCTCAGGGGGGATTACAGATACGCAGTATTTT
CDR3aa: CASSSSGGITDTQYF

abundance: .
d_gene: .
j_gene: TRBJ2-5
v_gene: TRBV28
CDR3nt: TGTGCCAGCAGTTTCCCCCAGAGGGAGACCCAGTACTTC
CDR3aa: CASSFPQRETQYF

abundance: .
d_gene: TRBD1
j_gene: TRBJ1-1
v_gene: TRBV9
CDR3nt: TGTGCCAGCGGGACAGGGGTACTGAACACTGAAGCTTTCTTT
CDR3aa: CASGTGVLNTEAFF

abundance: .
d_gene: .
j_gene: TRBJ2-7
v_gene: TRBV10-2
CDR3nt: TGCGCCAGCAGTGAGGGGAACGAGCAGTACTTC
CDR3aa: CASSEGNEQYF

abundance: .
d_gene: .
j_gene: TRBJ2-7
v_gene: TRBV7-2
CDR3nt: TGTGCCAGCAGCTTATTGGGAGTAGGCGAGCAGTACTTC
CDR3aa: CASSLLGVGEQYF

abundance: .
d_gene: TRBD2
j_gene: TRBJ2-1
v_gene: TRBV7-9
CDR3nt: TGTGCCAGCAGCTTAGCTTCGGGACTAGCGGGGAATGAGCAGTTCTTC
CDR3aa: CASSLASGLAGNEQFF

abundance: .
d_gene: .
j_gene: TRBJ2-2
v_gene: TRBV27
CDR3nt: TGTGCCAGCAGTTATATAACAGGGGGGGAGCTGTTTTTT
CDR3aa: CASSYITGGELFF

abundance: .
d_gene: .
j_gene: TRBJ2-7
v_gene: TRBV7-2
CDR3nt: TGTGCCAGCAGCTATCGACATGCCGAGCAGTACTTC
CDR3aa: CASSYRHAEQYF

abundance: .
d_gene: .
j_gene: TRBJ2-1
v_gene: TRBV9
CDR3nt: TGTGCCAGCAGCGTAGGATACAATGAGCAGTTCTTC
CDR3aa: CASSVGYNEQFF

abundance: .
d_gene: .
j_gene: TRBJ2-7
v_gene: TRBV7-9
CDR3nt: TGTGCCAGCATGGGGACTCTTACCTTGTACGAGCAGTACTTC
CDR3aa: CASMGTLTLYEQYF

abundance: .
d_gene: .
j_gene: TRBJ1-1
v_gene: TRBV7-2
CDR3nt: TGTGCCAGCAGCTTAACAGGAATCTACACTGAAGCTTTCTTT
CDR3aa: CASSLTGIYTEAFF

abundance: once
d_gene: TRBD2
j_gene: TRBJ2-7
v_gene: TRBV19
CDR3nt: TGTGCCAGTAGTATAGAGGGGAGGGGAAGGCCCGAGCAGTACTTC
CDR3aa: CASSIEGRGRPEQYF

abundance: .
d_gene: TRBD2
j_gene: TRBJ2-1
v_gene: TRBV6-5
CDR3nt: TGTGCCATCGTAGCGGGAGGGGGGAATGAGCAGTTCTTC
CDR3aa: CAIVAGGGNEQFF

abundance: .
d_gene: TRBD1
j_gene: TRBJ2-7
v_gene: TRBV19
CDR3nt: TGTGCCAGTAGCGGGACAGGGGGAGCCTACGAGCAGTACTTC
CDR3aa: CASSGTGGAYEQYF

abundance: once
d_gene: TRBD1
j_gene: TRBJ1-1
v_gene: TRBV15
CDR3nt: TGTGCCACCAGCAGAGGCCGAACCGGGACAGCAAACACTGAAGCTTTCTTT
CDR3aa: CATSRGRTGTANTEAFF

abundance: .
d_gene: .
j_gene: TRBJ2-1
v_gene: TRBV28
CDR3nt: TGTGCCAGCAGTCTGTGGGAGAGCTCCTACAATGAGCAGTTCTTC
CDR3aa: CASSLWESSYNEQFF

abundance: .
d_gene: .
j_gene: TRBJ1-2
v_gene: TRBV7-9
CDR3nt: TGTGCCAGCAGCAACCCCCGGACAGCTTACTATGGCTACACCTTC
CDR3aa: CASSNPRTAYYGYTF

abundance: once
d_gene: TRBD2
j_gene: TRBJ2-7
v_gene: TRBV27
CDR3nt: TGTGCCACCTCTAGCGGGGGATCCTACGAGCAGTACTTC
CDR3aa: CATSSGGSYEQYF

abundance: .
d_gene: .
j_gene: TRBJ2-5
v_gene: TRBV9
CDR3nt: TGTGCCAGCAGCGTTTCGGGGGAGACCCAGTACTTC
CDR3aa: CASSVSGETQYF

abundance: .
d_gene: .
j_gene: TRBJ1-2
v_gene: TRBV28
CDR3nt: TGTGCCAGCAGTTTCTTACAGACCTATGGCTACACCTTC
CDR3aa: CASSFLQTYGYTF

abundance: .
d_gene: TRBD1
j_gene: TRBJ2-5
v_gene: TRBV5-4
CDR3nt: TGTGCCAGCAGCTTGACGGGGACAGCCCAAGAGACCCAGTACTTC
CDR3aa: CASSLTGTAQETQYF

abundance: .
d_gene: TRBD2
j_gene: TRBJ2-1
v_gene: TRBV13
CDR3nt: TGTGCCAGCAGCCCACAGACTAGCGGCCACAATGAGCAGTTCTTC
CDR3aa: CASSPQTSGHNEQFF

abundance: .
d_gene: .
j_gene: TRBJ1-4
v_gene: TRBV7-9
CDR3nt: TGTGCCAGCCGACCGGGACAACGGCGTGAAAAACTGTTTTTT
CDR3aa: CASRPGQRREKLFF

abundance: .
d_gene: TRBD1
j_gene: TRBJ1-1
v_gene: TRBV11-2
CDR3nt: TGTGCCAGCAGCTTATCTACAGGGGGCGAAACTGAAGCTTTCTTT
CDR3aa: CASSLSTGGETEAFF

abundance: .
d_gene: .
j_gene: TRBJ1-5
v_gene: TRBV2
CDR3nt: TGTGCCAGCAGCCCTGGACCTGGTGGTCAGCCCCAGCATTTT
CDR3aa: CASSPGPGGQPQHF

abundance: .
d_gene: TRBD1
j_gene: TRBJ2-7
v_gene: TRBV4-3
CDR3nt: TGCGCCAGCAGCCGATCAGGACAGGGCGGCTACGAGCAGTACTTC
CDR3aa: CASSRSGQGGYEQYF

abundance: .
d_gene: TRBD2
j_gene: TRBJ2-7
v_gene: TRBV19
CDR3nt: TGTGCCAGTAGCCCTGGGCTAGCGGGATCCTACGAGCAGTACTTC
CDR3aa: CASSPGLAGSYEQYF

abundance: .
d_gene: .
j_gene: TRBJ2-7
v_gene: TRBV7-3
CDR3nt: TGTGCCAGCAGCTTATACTACGAGCAGTACTTC
CDR3aa: CASSLYYEQYF